This T cell receptor (beta chain) was identified during a study of T cell responses to AZD1222 COVID-19 vaccine. Clones were sequenced by immunoSEQ multiplex PCR, and TCRdb holds only the in-frame ones, with some missing. The sample holds tens of thousands of clones, more than 75% seen once. The CDR3 runs 15 residues. CDR1 and CDR2 (germline): LGHDT, YNNKEL (reference sequence). The V end was cut by 5 bases, the J end by 5 bases, with 17 bases between. The specimen was peripheral blood, collected on day 0 of AZD1222 vaccination. The chain combines TRBV3-1 (or the pseudogene TRBV3-2) with TRBJ2-3; D may be TRBD2 (6 bases). The sequence was obtained from an adult in good health. CDR3 loop: CASSWGLPEGDTQYF. CDR3 sequence (DNA): TGTGCCAGCAGCTGGGGACTCCCAGAGGGAGATACGCAGTATTTT.